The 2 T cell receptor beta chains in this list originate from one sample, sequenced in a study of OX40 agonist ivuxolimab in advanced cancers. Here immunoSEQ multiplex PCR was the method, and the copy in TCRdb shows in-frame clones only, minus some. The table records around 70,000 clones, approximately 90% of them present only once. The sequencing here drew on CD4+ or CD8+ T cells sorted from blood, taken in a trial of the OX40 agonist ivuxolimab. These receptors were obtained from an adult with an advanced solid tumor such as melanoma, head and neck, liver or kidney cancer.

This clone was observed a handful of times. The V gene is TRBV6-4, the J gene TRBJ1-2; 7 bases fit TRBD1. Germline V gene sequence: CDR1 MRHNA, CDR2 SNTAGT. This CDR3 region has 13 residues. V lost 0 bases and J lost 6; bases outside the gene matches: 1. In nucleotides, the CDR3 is TGTGCCAGCAGTGACTCGACAGGGAATGGCTACACCTTC. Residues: CASSDSTGNGYTF.

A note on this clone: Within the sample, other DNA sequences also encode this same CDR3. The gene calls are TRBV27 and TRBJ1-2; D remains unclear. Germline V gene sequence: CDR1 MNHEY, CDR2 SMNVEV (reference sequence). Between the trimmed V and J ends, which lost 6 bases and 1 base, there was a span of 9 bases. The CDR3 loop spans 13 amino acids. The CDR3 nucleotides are TGTGCCAGCAGCCTCACAGTTAACTATGGCTACACCTTC. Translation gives CASSLTVNYGYTF.